The 9 T cell receptor beta chains listed next were all sequenced from one sample in a study of blood T cell repertoires in COVID-19 (dated by TCRdb to 2019 to 2021). Library prep was done by the immunoSEQ multiplex PCR assay. This is the immuneACCESS table as TCRdb keeps it, with only in-frame sequences that have V and J called. A part of the clones is gone; compared with another copy, unresolved V genes explain less than half, and the rest is unexplained. The sample data list nearly 110,000 clones, and around 89% of these were observed just once. Jointly, the top ten make up under 5.5% of the sample. Sequences were obtained from peripheral blood. These TCRs come from a man in his forties with active or convalescent COVID-19.

J is TRBJ2-6 and V is TRBV19; 9 bases align to TRBD1. Germline V gives CDR1 LNHDA, CDR2 SQIVND (reference sequence). The CDR3 runs to 21 residues. J was trimmed by 0 bases and V by 0 bases; bases with no gene match: 12. CDR3 loop: CASSIDQPGQGPYSGANVLTF. The CDR3 DNA reads TGTGCCAGTAGTATAGATCAGCCGGGACAGGGCCCGTACTCTGGGGCCAACGTCCTGACTTTC.

This clone was seen only a few times. The V and J genes are TRBV6-6 and TRBJ2-1; possibly TRBD2 for D (6 bases). This CDR3 region has 15 residues. The V end lost 6 bases, the J end lost 6 bases, and 18 bases lay between the germline ends. Germline V gene sequence: CDR1 MNHNY, CDR2 SVGAGI (reference sequence). The CDR3 nucleotides read TGTGCCAGCAGCTTCAAGGGAGGCATGGGCAATGAGCAGTTCTTC. This sequence encodes CASSFKGGMGNEQFF.

Details on this clone: Other DNA variants within this sample encode the same CDR3. This rearrangement joins TRBV7-3 to TRBJ1-2, with 9 bases fitting TRBD1. V was clipped by 6 bases and J by 8 bases; unmatched bases: 7. CDR1 SGHTA and CDR2 FQGTGA come from the germline V gene. The CDR3 is 13 amino acids. In DNA, the CDR3 is TGTGCCAGCAGTCCCACAGGGGGCGGGGGCTACACCTTC. Residues: CASSPTGGGGYTF. Looking up the rest from reference TRBV7-3 and TRBJ1-2 gives the full variable domain: GAGVSQTPSNKVTEKGKYVELRCDPISGHTALYWYRQSLGQGPEFLIYFQGTGAADDSGLPNDRFFAVRPEGSVSTLKIQRTERGDSAVYLCASSPTGGGGYTFGSGTRLTVV.

The rearrangement uses TRBV9 and TRBJ2-3; 14 positions agree with TRBD2. V was pared by 0 bases and J by 6 bases, with 3 bases of the junction left unmatched. Germline V gives CDR1 SGDLS, CDR2 YYNGEE. The CDR3 runs to 16 residues. In DNA form, the CDR3 reads TGTGCCAGCAGCGTAGGACTAGCGGGAGGGCCGGATACGCAGTATTTT. This translates into CASSVGLAGGPDTQYF.

The chain uses TRBV5-5 and TRBJ2-5; 7 nucleotides agree with TRBD1. V trimming: 2 bases; J trimming: 5 bases; junction bases outside the gene matches: 6. Germline V gives CDR1 SGHKS, CDR2 YYEKEE (reference sequence). This CDR3 comprises 14 residues. The CDR3 protein is CASSFEGAKETQYF. In DNA, the CDR3 is TGTGCCAGCAGCTTTGAGGGGGCCAAGGAGACCCAGTACTTC.

This clone was detected once. The CDR3 region has the DNA TGTGCCAGCAGCTTGGATACACGGGCAGGGGGCTCTGGCTACACCTTC. This encodes CASSLDTRAGGSGYTF. This chain connects TRBV5-4 to TRBJ1-2; 8 nucleotides match TRBD1. The V gene end was trimmed by 0 bases and the J gene end by 7 bases; junction bases not matched to a gene: 11. In germline, CDR1 is SGHNT, CDR2 YYREEE (reference sequence). CDR3 length: 16 residues.

The table lists this clone with a few counts. This chain joins TRBV24-1 and TRBJ2-1; D might be TRBD2 (5 bases). The CDR3 length is 12 residues. Germline V lookup: CDR1 KGHDR, CDR2 SFDVKD. V gave up 9 bases and J gave up 8 bases, with 13 bases separating them. CDR3 DNA sequence: TGTGCCACCGCGGAGGCCCCCCATGAGCAGTTCTTC. This sequence encodes CATAEAPHEQFF.

V and J are TRBV7-9 and TRBJ1-2; 7 bases line up with TRBD1. CDR3 length: 15 residues. Germline values: CDR1 SEHNR, CDR2 FQNEAQ (reference sequence). J was trimmed by 5 bases and V by 3 bases; bases with no gene match: 9. CDR3 sequence: CASSFDTGERYGYTF. For the CDR3, the DNA is TGTGCCAGCAGCTTCGACACAGGGGAGCGGTATGGCTACACCTTC.

The V and J genes are TRBV11-2 and TRBJ2-1; TRBD1 agrees at 8 bases. Trimming at V came to 3 bases and at J to 8 bases, leaving 6 bases not matched to a gene. The CDR3 runs to 14 residues. From germline, CDR1 is SGHAT and CDR2 FQNNGV. The DNA for the CDR3 is TGTGCCAGCAGCTTGGGCCAGGGGGCCCATGAGCAGTTCTTC. It is translated as CASSLGQGAHEQFF.